This TCR beta chain was found in a study of early T cells in non-severe SARS-CoV-2 infection. As for the study in general: The study sequenced bulk RNA from unsorted whole blood, with chains unpaired.

The CDR3 is made up of 13 amino acids. The V end was cut by 1 base, the J end by 6 bases, with 10 bases between. Germline values: CDR1 KGHSH, CDR2 LQKENI. TCRdb reprocessed the 5' RACE reads via MiXCR and lists one record per CDR3 protein. The data show 20,000 to 25,000 distinct CDR3 sequences, 4.5% to 6% seen once. The V gene is TRBV18, the J gene TRBJ2-7; D is possibly TRBD2 (6 bases). This clonotype was obtained from an adult who was a healthcare worker with PCR-confirmed SARS-CoV-2 infection or an uninfected control (not recorded which). The sample taken for sequencing was whole blood. The CDR3 sequence: CASSPQKGGEQYF. The CDR3 coding sequence is TGTGCCAGCTCACCACAGAAGGGAGGCGAGCAGTACTTC. Complete variable domain (other parts from reference TRBV18 and TRBJ2-7): NAGVMQNPRHLVRRRGQEARLRCSPMKGHSHVYWYRQLPEEGLKFMVYLQKENIIDESGMPKERFSAEFPKEGPSILRIQQVVRGDSAAYFCASSPQKGGEQYFGPGTRLTVT.